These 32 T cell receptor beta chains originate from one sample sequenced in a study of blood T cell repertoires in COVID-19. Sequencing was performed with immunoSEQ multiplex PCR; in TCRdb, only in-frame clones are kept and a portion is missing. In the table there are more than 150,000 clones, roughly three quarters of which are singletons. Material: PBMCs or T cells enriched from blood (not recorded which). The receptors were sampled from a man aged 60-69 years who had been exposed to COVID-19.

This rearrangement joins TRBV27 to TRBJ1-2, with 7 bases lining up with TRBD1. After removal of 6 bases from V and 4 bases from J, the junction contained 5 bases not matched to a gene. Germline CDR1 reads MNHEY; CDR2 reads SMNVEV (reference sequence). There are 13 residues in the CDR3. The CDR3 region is CASSPEGAYGYTF. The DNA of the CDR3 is TGTGCCAGCAGCCCGGAGGGGGCCTATGGCTACACCTTC.

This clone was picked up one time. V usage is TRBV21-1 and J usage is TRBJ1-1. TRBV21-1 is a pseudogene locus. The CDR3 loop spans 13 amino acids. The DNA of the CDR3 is TGTGCCAGCAGCATGGGGGGGAACACTGAAGCTTTCTTT. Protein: CASSMGGNTEAFF.

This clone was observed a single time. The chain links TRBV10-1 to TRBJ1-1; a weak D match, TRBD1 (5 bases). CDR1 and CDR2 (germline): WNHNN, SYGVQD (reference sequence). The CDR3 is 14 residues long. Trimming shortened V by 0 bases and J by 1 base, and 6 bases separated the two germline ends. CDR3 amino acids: CASSESQGNTEAFF. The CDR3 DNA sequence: TGCGCCAGCAGTGAGTCCCAGGGGAACACTGAAGCTTTCTTT.

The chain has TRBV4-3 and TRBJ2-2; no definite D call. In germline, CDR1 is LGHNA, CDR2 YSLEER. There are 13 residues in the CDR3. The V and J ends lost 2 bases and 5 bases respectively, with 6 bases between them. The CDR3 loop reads CASSQSPTGELFF. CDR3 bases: TGCGCCAGCAGCCAATCCCCTACCGGGGAGCTGTTTTTT.

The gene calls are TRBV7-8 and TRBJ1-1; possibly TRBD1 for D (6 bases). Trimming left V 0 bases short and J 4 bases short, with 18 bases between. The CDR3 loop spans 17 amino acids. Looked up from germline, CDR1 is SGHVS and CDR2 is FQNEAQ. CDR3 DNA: TGTGCCAGCAGCTTAGCGGGGGGGGACACGGCGGGCACTGAAGCTTTCTTT. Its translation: CASSLAGGDTAGTEAFF.

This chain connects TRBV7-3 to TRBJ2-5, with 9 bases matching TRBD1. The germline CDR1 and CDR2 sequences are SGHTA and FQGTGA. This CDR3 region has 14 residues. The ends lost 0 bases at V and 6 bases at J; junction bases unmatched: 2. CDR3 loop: CASSLTGTGKTQYF. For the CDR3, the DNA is TGTGCCAGCAGCTTAACCGGGACAGGGAAGACCCAGTACTTC.

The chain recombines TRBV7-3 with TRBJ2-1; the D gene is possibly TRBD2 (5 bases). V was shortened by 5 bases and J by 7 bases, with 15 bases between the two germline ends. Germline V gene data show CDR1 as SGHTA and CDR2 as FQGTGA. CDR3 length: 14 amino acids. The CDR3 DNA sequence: TGTGCCAGCAGCCCGACGGGAATCGGTAATGAGCAGTTCTTC. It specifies CASSPTGIGNEQFF.

CDR3 nucleotides: TGTGCCAGCAGCGCCTCGACAGGGTTCCTCTATGGCTACACCTTC. Its protein product is CASSASTGFLYGYTF. The V gene is TRBV7-9, the J gene TRBJ1-2, with 7 bases aligning to TRBD1. The germline gives CDR1 SEHNR, CDR2 FQNEAQ (reference sequence). The CDR3 has 15 residues. V lost 5 bases to trimming and J lost 4 bases; unmatched junction nucleotides: 10.

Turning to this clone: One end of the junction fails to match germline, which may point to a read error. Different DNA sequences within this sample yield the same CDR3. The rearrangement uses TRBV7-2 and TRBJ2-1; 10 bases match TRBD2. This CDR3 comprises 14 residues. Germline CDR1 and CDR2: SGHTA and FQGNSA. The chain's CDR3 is CASSLAGVYNEQFF. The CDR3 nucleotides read TGTGCCAGCAGCCTAGCGGGAGTATACAATGAGCAGTTCTTC.

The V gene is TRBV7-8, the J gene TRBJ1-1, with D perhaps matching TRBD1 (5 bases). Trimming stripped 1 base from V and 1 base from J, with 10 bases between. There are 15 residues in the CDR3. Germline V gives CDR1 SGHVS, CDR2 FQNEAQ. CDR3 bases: TGTGCCAGCAGCTTAGTTGGGGGAGGGAACACTGAAGCTTTCTTT. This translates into CASSLVGGGNTEAFF.

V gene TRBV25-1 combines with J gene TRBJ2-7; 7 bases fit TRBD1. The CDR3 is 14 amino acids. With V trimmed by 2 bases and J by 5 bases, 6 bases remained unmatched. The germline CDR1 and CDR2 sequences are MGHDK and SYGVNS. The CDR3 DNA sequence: TGTGCCAGCAGTGAAACAGGGGATTACGACGAGCAGTACTTC. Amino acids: CASSETGDYDEQYF.

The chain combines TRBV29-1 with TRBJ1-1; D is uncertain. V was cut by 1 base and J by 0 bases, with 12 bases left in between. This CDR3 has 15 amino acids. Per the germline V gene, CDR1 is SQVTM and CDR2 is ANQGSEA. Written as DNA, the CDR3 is TGCAGCGTTGAAGGGGCTAGCGGGATGAACACTGAAGCTTTCTTT. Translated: CSVEGASGMNTEAFF.

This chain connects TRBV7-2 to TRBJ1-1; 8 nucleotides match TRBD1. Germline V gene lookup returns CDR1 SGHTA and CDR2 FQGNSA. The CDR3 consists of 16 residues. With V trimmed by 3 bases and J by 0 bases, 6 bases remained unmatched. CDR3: CASSLIPTGVNTEAFF. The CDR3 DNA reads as TGTGCCAGCAGCTTGATTCCGACAGGGGTGAACACTGAAGCTTTCTTT.

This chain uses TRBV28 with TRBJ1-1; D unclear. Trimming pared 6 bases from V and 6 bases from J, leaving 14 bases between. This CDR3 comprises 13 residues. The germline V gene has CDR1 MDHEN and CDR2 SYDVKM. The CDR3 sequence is CASSLRGPAEAFF. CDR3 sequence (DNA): TGTGCCAGCAGCCTCCGTGGGCCCGCTGAAGCTTTCTTT.

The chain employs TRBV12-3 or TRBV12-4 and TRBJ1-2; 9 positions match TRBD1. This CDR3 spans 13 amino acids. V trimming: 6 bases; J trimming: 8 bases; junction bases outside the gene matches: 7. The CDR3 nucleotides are TGTGCCAGCAGGGACAGGGGCAGCGACGGCTACACCTTC. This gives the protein CASRDRGSDGYTF.

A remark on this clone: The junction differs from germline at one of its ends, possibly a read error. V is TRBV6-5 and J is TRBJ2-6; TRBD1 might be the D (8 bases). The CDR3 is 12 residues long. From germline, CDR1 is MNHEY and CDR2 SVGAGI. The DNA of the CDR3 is TGTGCCAGCAGTCCTGACAGGGGAGGGCCAGTCTTC. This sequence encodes CASSPDRGGPVF.

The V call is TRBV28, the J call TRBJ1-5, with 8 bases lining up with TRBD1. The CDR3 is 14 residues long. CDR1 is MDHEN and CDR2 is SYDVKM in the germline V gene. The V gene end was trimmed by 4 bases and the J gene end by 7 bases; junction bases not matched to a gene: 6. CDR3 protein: CASSWAGGGQPQHF. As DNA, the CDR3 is TGTGCCAGCAGTTGGGCAGGGGGCGGGCAGCCCCAGCATTTT. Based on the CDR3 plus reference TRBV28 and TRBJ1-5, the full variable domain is DVKVTQSSRYLVKRTGEKVFLECVQDMDHENMFWYRQDPGLGLRLIYFSYDVKMKEKGDIPEGYSVSREKKERFSLILESASTNQTSMYLCASSWAGGGQPQHFGDGTRLSIL.

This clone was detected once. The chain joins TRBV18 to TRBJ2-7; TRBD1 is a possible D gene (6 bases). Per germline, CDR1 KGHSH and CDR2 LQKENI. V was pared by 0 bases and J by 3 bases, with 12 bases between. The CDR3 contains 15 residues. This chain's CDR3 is CASSPPGHRDYEQYF. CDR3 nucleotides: TGTGCCAGCTCACCACCGGGACACCGCGACTACGAGCAGTACTTC. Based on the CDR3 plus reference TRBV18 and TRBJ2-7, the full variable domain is NAGVMQNPRHLVRRRGQEARLRCSPMKGHSHVYWYRQLPEEGLKFMVYLQKENIIDESGMPKERFSAEFPKEGPSILRIQQVVRGDSAAYFCASSPPGHRDYEQYFGPGTRLTVT.

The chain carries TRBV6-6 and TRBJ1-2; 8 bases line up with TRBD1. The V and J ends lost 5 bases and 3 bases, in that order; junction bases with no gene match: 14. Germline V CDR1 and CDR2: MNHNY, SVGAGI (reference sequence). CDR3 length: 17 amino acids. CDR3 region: CASSPGGPGTLYYGYTF. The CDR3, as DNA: TGTGCCAGCAGTCCAGGGGGCCCCGGGACACTCTACTATGGCTACACCTTC.

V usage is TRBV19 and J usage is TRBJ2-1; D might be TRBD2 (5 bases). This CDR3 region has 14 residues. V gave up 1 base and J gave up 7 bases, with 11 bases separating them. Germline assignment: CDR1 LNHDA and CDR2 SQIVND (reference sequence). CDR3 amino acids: CASSIVGSINEQFF. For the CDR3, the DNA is TGTGCCAGTAGTATAGTGGGGAGCATTAATGAGCAGTTCTTC.

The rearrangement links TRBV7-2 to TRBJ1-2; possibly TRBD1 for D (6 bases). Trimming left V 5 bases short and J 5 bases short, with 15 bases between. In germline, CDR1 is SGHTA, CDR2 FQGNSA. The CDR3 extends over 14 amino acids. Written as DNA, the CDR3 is TGTGCCAGCAGCCCGAGAATAACAGGGTATGGCTACACCTTC. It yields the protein CASSPRITGYGYTF.

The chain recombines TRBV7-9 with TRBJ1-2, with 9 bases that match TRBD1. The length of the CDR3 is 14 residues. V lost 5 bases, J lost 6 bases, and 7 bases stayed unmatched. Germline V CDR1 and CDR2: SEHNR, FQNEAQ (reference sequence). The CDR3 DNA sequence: TGTGCCAGCAGCCTAATGACAGGGGGGAATGGCTACACCTTC. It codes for CASSLMTGGNGYTF.

The CDR3 sequence is CASSVARGSEAFF. The CDR3 region has the DNA TGTGCCAGCAGTGTCGCCAGGGGATCCGAAGCTTTCTTT. The chain is built from TRBV6-4 and TRBJ1-1, with a weak D call TRBD1 (6 bases). Germline V gene data show CDR1 as MRHNA and CDR2 as SNTAGT. This CDR3 spans 13 amino acids. V lost 4 bases, J lost 8 bases, and 14 bases lay in between.

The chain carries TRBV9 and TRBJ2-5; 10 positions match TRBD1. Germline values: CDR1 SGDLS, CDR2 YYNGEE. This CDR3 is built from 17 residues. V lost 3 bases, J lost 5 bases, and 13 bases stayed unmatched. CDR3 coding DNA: TGTGCCAGCAGCGCAGGCCGAAGACAGGGGGCCTTGGAGACCCAGTACTTC. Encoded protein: CASSAGRRQGALETQYF.

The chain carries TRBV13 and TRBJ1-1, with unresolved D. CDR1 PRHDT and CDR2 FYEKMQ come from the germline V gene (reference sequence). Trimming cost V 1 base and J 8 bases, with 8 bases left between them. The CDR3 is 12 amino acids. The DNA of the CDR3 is TGTGCCAGCAGCTTAGCCCGGAGAGAAGCTTTCTTT. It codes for CASSLARREAFF.

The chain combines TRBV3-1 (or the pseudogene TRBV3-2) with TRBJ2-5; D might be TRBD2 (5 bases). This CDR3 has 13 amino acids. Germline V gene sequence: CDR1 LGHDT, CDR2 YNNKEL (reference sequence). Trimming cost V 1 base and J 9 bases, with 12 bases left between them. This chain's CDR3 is CASSQAPSPPQYF. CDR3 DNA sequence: TGTGCCAGCAGCCAAGCCCCTAGCCCCCCCCAGTACTTC.

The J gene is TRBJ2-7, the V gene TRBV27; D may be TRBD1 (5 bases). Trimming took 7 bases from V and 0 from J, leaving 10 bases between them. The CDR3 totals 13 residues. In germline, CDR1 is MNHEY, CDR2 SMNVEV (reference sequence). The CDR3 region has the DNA TGTGCCAGCATGGACACCGTCTCCTACGAGCAGTACTTC. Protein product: CASMDTVSYEQYF.

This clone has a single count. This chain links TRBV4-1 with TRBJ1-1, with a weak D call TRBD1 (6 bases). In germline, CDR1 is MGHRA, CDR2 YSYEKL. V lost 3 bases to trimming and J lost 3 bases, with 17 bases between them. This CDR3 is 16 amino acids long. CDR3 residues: CASSQATGLGDTEAFF. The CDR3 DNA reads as TGCGCCAGCAGCCAGGCGACAGGTTTGGGGGACACTGAAGCTTTCTTT.

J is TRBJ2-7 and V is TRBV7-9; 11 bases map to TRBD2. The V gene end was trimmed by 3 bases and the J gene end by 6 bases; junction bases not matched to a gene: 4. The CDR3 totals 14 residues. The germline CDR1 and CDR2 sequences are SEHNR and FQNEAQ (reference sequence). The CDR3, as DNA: TGTGCCAGCAGCTTTACTAGCGGGAGCGGCGAGCAGTACTTC. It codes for CASSFTSGSGEQYF.

For the CDR3, the DNA is TGTGCCAGCAGCCGGGCGGGGCCAACGGCCCAGCATTTT. Encoded protein: CASSRAGPTAQHF. The chain uses TRBV11-2 and TRBJ1-5, with a possible D match to TRBD1 (5 bases). Germline V gives CDR1 SGHAT, CDR2 FQNNGV. V gave up 5 bases and J gave up 11 bases, with 16 bases separating them. The CDR3 covers 13 residues.

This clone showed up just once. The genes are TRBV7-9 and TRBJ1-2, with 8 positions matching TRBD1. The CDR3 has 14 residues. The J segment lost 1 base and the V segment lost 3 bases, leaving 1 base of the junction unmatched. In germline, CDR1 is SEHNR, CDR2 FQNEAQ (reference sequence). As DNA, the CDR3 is TGTGCCAGCAGCTTCGGACAGGGTAACTATGGCTACACCTTC. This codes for CASSFGQGNYGYTF.

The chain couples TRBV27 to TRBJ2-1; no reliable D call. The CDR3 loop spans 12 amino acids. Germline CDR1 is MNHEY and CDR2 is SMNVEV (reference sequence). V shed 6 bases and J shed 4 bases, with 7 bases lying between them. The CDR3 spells CASSEYYNEQFF. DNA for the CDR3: TGTGCCAGCAGCGAGTATTACAATGAGCAGTTCTTC.